The 15 T cell receptor beta chains in this list originate from one sample, sequenced in a study of T cell changes during pregnancy in multiple sclerosis. The method was immunoSEQ multiplex PCR; TCRdb's version includes in-frame clones alone and lacks a portion of them. The data show 70,000 to 95,000 clones, with approximately 90% seen just once and about 0.52% held by the top ten. This material consisted of CD4+ T cells from peripheral blood mononuclear cells, taken in the second trimester of pregnancy. Receptors were obtained from a female donor with multiple sclerosis, enrolled in a pregnancy study.

V is TRBV27 and J is TRBJ1-6; D call uncertain. The V and J ends lost 1 base and 12 bases respectively, with 7 bases between them. Germline lookup yields CDR1 MNHEY and CDR2 SMNVEV (reference sequence). The length of the CDR3 is 12 residues. The CDR3 sequence is CASSLLGEPLHF. Written as DNA, the CDR3 is TGTGCCAGCAGTTTATTAGGAGAACCCCTCCACTTT.

The chain recombines TRBV4-1 with TRBJ1-3; 8 bases match TRBD1. Trimming at V came to 2 bases and at J to 2 bases, leaving 11 bases not matched to a gene. Germline V gene data show CDR1 as MGHRA and CDR2 as YSYEKL. The length of the CDR3 is 18 residues. This chain's CDR3 is CASSQTLAGGTAGNTIYF. In nucleotides, the CDR3 is TGCGCCAGCAGCCAAACATTAGCAGGGGGCACAGCTGGAAACACCATATATTTT.

This clone was detected only a few times. The CDR3 region has the DNA TGTGCCAGCAGCGCACAGGGGCAGGGCACTGAAGCTTTCTTT. It codes for CASSAQGQGTEAFF. The genes are TRBV9 and TRBJ1-1, with TRBD1 matching over 7 bases. Looked up from germline, CDR1 is SGDLS and CDR2 is YYNGEE. V was clipped by 3 bases and J by 4 bases; unmatched bases: 6. The CDR3 is made up of 14 amino acids.

The chain has TRBV27 and TRBJ1-1; TRBD1 matches at 9 bases. Germline CDR1 MNHEY, CDR2 SMNVEV (reference sequence). V dropped 5 bases and J dropped 5; count of bases not matched to a gene: 6. The CDR3 contains 14 residues. CDR3 region: CASSDGGQGTEAFF. The CDR3 nucleotides read TGTGCCAGCAGTGATGGGGGACAGGGAACTGAAGCTTTCTTT.

This chain uses TRBV11-3 with TRBJ1-5, with D uncertain. This CDR3 has 13 amino acids. Germline V gene lookup returns CDR1 SGHNT and CDR2 YENEEA. Between the trimmed V and J ends, which lost 1 base and 3 bases, there was a span of 4 bases. CDR3 in DNA: TGTGCCAGCAGCTTAGGTCTCAATCAGCCCCAGCATTTT. It is translated as CASSLGLNQPQHF.

The chain uses TRBV18 and TRBJ1-2, with unresolved D. The V gene lost 0 bases and the J gene lost 11 bases, with 10 bases spanning the gap. The CDR3 spans 12 residues. From germline, CDR1 is KGHSH and CDR2 LQKENI. The CDR3 sequence: CASSPPGLKYTF. The CDR3 DNA is TGTGCCAGCTCACCACCTGGGCTAAAGTACACCTTC. Drawing the rest from reference TRBV18 and TRBJ1-2, the complete variable domain is NAGVMQNPRHLVRRRGQEARLRCSPMKGHSHVYWYRQLPEEGLKFMVYLQKENIIDESGMPKERFSAEFPKEGPSILRIQQVVRGDSAAYFCASSPPGLKYTFGSGTRLTVV.

This chain joins TRBV7-6 and TRBJ2-7; 8 nucleotides line up with TRBD2. Germline loops: CDR1 SGHVS, CDR2 FNYEAQ. J lost 2 bases, V lost 2 bases, and 5 bases had no gene match. The CDR3 loop spans 15 amino acids. CDR3 protein: CASSLTLAGAYEQYF. DNA for the CDR3: TGTGCCAGCAGCTTAACGCTAGCGGGTGCCTACGAGCAGTACTTC.

The chain couples TRBV14 to TRBJ2-4, with 10 bases fitting TRBD1. V shed 4 bases and J 2 bases; nucleotides not matched to a gene: 5. Germline CDR1 SGHDN, CDR2 FVKESK. This CDR3 is 16 amino acids long. CDR3 amino acids: CASSPRGQGSKNIQYF. For the CDR3, the DNA is TGTGCCAGCAGCCCGCGGGGACAGGGGTCCAAAAACATTCAGTACTTC.

The gene calls are TRBV11-2 and TRBJ2-7, with 9 bases lining up with TRBD1. The CDR3 is 16 residues long. V lost 5 bases, J lost 7 bases, and 15 bases stayed unmatched. Germline lookup yields CDR1 SGHAT and CDR2 FQNNGV. The CDR3 DNA is TGTGCCAGCAGCATCAGGACAGGGGAGTTGTTGAGAGAGCAGTACTTC. It translates to CASSIRTGELLREQYF. Together with reference TRBV11-2 and TRBJ2-7, the CDR3 gives the full variable domain: EAGVAQSPRYKIIEKRQSVAFWCNPISGHATLYWYQQILGQGPKLLIQFQNNGVVDDSQLPKDRFSAERLKGVDSTLKIQPAKLEDSAVYLCASSIRTGELLREQYFGPGTRLTVT.

The CDR3 sequence: CASSIRQGMDEQYF. In DNA, the CDR3 is TGTGCCAGTAGTATCAGACAGGGGATGGACGAGCAGTACTTC. V usage is TRBV19 and J usage is TRBJ2-7; the match to TRBD1 covers 8 bases. The CDR3 has 14 residues. Germline trimming cut 3 bases from V and 5 bases from J; bases unmatched to any gene: 6. Germline V gene sequence: CDR1 LNHDA, CDR2 SQIVND (reference sequence).

The V gene is TRBV30, the J gene TRBJ1-5, with D hard to call. Trimming removed 1 base from V and 0 bases from J, with 10 bases in between. CDR1 is GTSNPN and CDR2 is SVGIG in the germline V gene (reference sequence). The CDR3 consists of 15 residues. DNA for the CDR3: TGTGCCTGGAGTGGGGCATCTTTTAGCAATCAGCCCCAGCATTTT. Translated, it gives CAWSGASFSNQPQHF.

The chain joins TRBV5-1 to TRBJ2-1; 8 positions match TRBD2. Germline values: CDR1 SGHRS, CDR2 YFSETQ. This CDR3 region has 15 residues. V gave up 3 bases and J gave up 4 bases; unmatched junction bases: 6. The CDR3 DNA sequence: TGCGCCAGCAGCTCTACCGGGACTAGTTACAATGAGCAGTTCTTC. It yields the protein CASSSTGTSYNEQFF.

This chain's CDR3 is CASSLGTTGAEQFF. CDR3 nucleotide sequence: TGTGCCAGCAGCTTGGGAACTACAGGGGCTGAGCAGTTCTTC. This chain links TRBV11-3 with TRBJ2-1, with TRBD1 matching 7 bases. The CDR3 is 14 amino acids. Trimming removed 3 bases from V and 9 bases from J; junction bases left unmatched: 8. Germline assignment: CDR1 SGHNT and CDR2 YENEEA.

The chain has TRBV6-5 and TRBJ1-4, with D maybe TRBD1 (6 bases). Germline V CDR1 and CDR2: MNHEY, SVGAGI. This CDR3 has 15 residues. V was trimmed by 2 bases and J by 0 bases, leaving 7 bases between them. This chain's CDR3 is CASSYAGATNEKLFF. The CDR3 DNA is TGTGCCAGCAGTTACGCAGGGGCAACTAATGAAAAACTGTTTTTT.

This clone was detected a few times. The J gene is TRBJ1-1, the V gene TRBV28; D is possibly TRBD1 (5 bases). Trimming cost V 6 bases and J 1 base, with 15 bases left between them. The CDR3 sequence is 15 residues long. Germline assignment: CDR1 MDHEN and CDR2 SYDVKM. CDR3 sequence: CASSPIGAKNTEAFF. CDR3 coding DNA: TGTGCCAGCAGCCCTATAGGGGCGAAGAACACTGAAGCTTTCTTT.